These T cell receptor beta chains were read from a single sample in a study of T cell clones after liver transplantation. The assay was immunoSEQ multiplex PCR, and TCRdb's table has in-frame clones only and misses some. The data contain 60,000 or so clones, 60% to 80% of them singletons. The sample here was CD4+ T cells from blood, taken at the 22-month timepoint. The receptors originated from a human patient who received a liver transplant. Some T cells may have originated in the graft donor. CDR3s include the opening cysteine and the closing phenylalanine or tryptophan. Fields, in order: J gene, V gene, CDR3 length, clone size, CDR3 protein. Rows give clone size only sometimes, using once, few, many, or a class for an expanded clone.

TRBJ1-1,TRBV10-3,14,few,CAISAGRGNTEAFF
TRBJ1-1,TRBV19,17,NA,CASTVIGTGRMNTEAFF
TRBJ2-1,TRBV2,12,NA,CASMLTGNEQFF
TRBJ2-5,TRBV29-1,14,medium-sized,CSVVERTGEETQYF
TRBJ1-2,TRBV5-1,14,NA,CASSFLTGFLGYTF
TRBJ1-1,TRBV5-4,12,NA,CASSQGGTEAFF
TRBJ2-5,TRBV18,13,NA,CASSPDRDETQYF
TRBJ1-5,TRBV7-9,15,NA,CASSFSGAENQPQHF
TRBJ2-7,TRBV7-2,14,NA,CASSSQGTPGEQYF
TRBJ2-7,TRBV27,13,NA,CASSRNRGHEQYF
TRBJ2-7,TRBV2,11,NA,CASSGEWEQYF
TRBJ2-3,TRBV10-3,16,NA,CAIRLAGGTSTDTQYF
TRBJ1-4,TRBV15,15,NA,CATGKDGKVNEKLFF
TRBJ1-5,TRBV19,14,NA,CASTPGTADQPQHF
TRBJ1-1,TRBV5-4,14,once,CASATYGVNTEAFF
TRBJ2-1,TRBV7-8,14,NA,CASRDRAGRDEQFF
TRBJ2-1,TRBV5-1,12,NA,CASSSPGYEQFF